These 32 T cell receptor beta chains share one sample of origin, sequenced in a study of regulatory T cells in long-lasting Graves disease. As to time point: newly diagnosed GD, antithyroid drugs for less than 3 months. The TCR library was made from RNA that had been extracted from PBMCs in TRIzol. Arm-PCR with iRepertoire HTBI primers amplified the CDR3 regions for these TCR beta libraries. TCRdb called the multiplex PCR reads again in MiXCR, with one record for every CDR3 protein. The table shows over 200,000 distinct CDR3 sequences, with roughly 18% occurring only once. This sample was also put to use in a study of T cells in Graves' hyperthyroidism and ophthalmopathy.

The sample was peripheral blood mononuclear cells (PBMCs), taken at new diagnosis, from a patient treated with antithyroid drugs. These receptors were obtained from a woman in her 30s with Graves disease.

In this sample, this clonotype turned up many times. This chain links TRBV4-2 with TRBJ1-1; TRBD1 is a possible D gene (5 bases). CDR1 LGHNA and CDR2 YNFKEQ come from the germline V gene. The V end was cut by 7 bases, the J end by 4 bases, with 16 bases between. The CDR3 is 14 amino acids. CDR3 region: CASTPGRGSTEAFF. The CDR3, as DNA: TGTGCCAGCACCCCGGGACGAGGGAGCACTGAAGCTTTCTTT.

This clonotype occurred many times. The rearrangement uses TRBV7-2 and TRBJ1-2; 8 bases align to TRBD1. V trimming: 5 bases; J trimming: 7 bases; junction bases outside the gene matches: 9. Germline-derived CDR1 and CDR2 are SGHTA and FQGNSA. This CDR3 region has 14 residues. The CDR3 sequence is CASSARSGGPGYTF. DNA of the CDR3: TGTGCCAGCAGCGCCCGGTCAGGGGGCCCTGGCTACACCTTC.

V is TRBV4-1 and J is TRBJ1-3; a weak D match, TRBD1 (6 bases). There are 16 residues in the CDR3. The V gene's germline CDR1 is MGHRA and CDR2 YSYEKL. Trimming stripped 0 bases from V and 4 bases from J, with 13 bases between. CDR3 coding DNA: TGCGCCAGCAGCCAAGAATCCCAGGGGACGGGAAACACCATATATTTT. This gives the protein CASSQESQGTGNTIYF.

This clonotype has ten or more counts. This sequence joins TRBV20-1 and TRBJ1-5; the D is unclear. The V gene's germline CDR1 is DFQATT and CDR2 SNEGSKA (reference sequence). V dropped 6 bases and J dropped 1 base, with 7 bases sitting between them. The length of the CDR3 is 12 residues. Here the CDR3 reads CSAGRSNQPQHF. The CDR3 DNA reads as TGCAGTGCCGGTCGCAGCAATCAGCCCCAGCATTTT.

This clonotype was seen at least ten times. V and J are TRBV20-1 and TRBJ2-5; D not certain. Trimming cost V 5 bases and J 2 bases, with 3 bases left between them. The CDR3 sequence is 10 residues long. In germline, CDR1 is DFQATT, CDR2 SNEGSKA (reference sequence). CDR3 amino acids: CSAEQETQYF. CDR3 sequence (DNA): TGCAGTGCTGAACAAGAGACCCAGTACTTC.

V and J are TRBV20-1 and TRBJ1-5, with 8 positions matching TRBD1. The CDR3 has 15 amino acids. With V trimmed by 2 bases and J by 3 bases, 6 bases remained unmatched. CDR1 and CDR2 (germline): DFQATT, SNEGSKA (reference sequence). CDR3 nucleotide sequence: TGCAGTGCTAGACTAGGGACAGGATCCAATCAGCCCCAGCATTTT. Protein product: CSARLGTGSNQPQHF.

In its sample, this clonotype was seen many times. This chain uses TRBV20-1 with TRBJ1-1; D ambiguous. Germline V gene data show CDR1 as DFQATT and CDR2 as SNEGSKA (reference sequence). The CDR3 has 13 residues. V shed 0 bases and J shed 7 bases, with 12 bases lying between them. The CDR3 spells CSARDQGAGEAFF. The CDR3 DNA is TGCAGTGCTAGAGATCAAGGCGCGGGTGAAGCTTTCTTT.

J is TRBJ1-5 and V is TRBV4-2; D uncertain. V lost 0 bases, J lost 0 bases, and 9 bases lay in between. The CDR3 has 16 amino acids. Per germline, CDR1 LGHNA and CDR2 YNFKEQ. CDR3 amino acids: CASSQDGPYSNQPQHF. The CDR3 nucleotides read TGTGCCAGCAGCCAAGATGGGCCGTATAGCAATCAGCCCCAGCATTTT.

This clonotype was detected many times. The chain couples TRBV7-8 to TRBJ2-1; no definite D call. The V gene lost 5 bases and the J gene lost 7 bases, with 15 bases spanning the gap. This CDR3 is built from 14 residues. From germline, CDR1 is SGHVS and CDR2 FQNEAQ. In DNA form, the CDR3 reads TGTGCCAGCAGCCCCGGGCCGGACGTGAATGAGCAGTTCTTC. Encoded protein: CASSPGPDVNEQFF.

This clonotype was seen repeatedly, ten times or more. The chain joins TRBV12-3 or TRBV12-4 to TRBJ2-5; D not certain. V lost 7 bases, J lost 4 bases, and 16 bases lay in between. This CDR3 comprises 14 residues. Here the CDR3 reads CASKLEKTGETQYF. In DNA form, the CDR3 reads TGTGCCAGCAAGTTGGAGAAGACGGGAGAGACCCAGTACTTC.

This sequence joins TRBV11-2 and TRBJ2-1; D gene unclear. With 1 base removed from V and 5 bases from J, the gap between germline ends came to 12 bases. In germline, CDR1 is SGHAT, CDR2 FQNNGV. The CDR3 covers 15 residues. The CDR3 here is CASSLARGRNNEQFF. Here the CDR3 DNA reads TGTGCCAGCAGCTTAGCCCGCGGCCGTAACAATGAGCAGTTCTTC.

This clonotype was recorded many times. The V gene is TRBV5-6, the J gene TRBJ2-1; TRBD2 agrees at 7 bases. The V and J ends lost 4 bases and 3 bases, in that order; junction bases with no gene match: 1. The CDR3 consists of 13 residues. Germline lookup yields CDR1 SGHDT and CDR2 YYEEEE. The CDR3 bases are TGTGCCAGCAGCGGGGGGGACTACAATGAGCAGTTCTTC. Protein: CASSGGDYNEQFF.

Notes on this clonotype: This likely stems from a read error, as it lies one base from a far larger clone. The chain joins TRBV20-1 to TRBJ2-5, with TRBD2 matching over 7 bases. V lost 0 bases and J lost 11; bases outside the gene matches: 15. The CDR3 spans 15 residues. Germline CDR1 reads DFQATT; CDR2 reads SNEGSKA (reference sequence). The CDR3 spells CSARDAGVTYNEQYF. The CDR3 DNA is TGCAGTGCTAGAGATGCGGGGGTCACCTACAATGAGCAGTACTTC.

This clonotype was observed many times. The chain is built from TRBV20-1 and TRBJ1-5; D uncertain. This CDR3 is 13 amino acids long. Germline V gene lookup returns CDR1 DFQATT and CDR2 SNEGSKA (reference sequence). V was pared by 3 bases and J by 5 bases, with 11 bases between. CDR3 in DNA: TGCAGTGCTAGTGAACAGATTGATCAGCCCCAGCATTTT. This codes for CSASEQIDQPQHF.

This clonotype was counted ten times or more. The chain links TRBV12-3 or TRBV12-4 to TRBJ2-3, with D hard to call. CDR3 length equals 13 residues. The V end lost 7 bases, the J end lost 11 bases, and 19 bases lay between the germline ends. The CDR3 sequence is CASTFPGPPRQYF. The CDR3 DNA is TGTGCCAGCACTTTCCCAGGTCCCCCTCGGCAGTATTTT.

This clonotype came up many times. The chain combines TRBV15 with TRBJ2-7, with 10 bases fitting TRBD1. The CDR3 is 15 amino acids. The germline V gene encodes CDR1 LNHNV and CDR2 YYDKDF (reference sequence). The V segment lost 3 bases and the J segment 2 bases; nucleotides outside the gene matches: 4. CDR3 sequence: CATSSDRGLAYEQYF. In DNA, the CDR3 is TGTGCCACCAGCAGTGACAGGGGGCTGGCCTACGAGCAGTACTTC.

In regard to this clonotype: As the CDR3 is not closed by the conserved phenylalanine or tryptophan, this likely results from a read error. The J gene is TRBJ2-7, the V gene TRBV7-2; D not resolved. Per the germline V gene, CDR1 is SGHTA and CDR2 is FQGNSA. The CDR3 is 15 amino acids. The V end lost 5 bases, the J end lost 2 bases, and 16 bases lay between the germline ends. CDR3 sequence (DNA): TGTGCCAGCAGCGCCCGCGGCCGGGTGGCCTACGAGCAGTACCTC. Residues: CASSARGRVAYEQYL.

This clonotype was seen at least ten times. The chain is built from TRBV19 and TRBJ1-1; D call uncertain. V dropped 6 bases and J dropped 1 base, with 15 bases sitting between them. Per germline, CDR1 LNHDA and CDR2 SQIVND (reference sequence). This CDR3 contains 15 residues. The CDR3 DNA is TGTGCCAGTAGCCTCCAGAATTTAAGGAACACTGAAGCTTTCTTT. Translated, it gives CASSLQNLRNTEAFF.

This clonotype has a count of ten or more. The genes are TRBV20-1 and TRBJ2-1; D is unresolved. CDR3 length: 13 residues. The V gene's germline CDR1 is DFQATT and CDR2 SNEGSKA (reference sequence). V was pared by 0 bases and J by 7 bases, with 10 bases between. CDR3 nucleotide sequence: TGCAGTGCTAGAGAATCGGGCCGAAATGAGCAGTTCTTC. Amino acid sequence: CSARESGRNEQFF.

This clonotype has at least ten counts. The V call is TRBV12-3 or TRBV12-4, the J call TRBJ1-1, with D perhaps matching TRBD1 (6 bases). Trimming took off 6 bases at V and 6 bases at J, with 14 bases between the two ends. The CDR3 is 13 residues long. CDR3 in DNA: TGTGCCAGCAGGACCCAGACAGGCTCTGAAGCTTTCTTT. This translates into CASRTQTGSEAFF.

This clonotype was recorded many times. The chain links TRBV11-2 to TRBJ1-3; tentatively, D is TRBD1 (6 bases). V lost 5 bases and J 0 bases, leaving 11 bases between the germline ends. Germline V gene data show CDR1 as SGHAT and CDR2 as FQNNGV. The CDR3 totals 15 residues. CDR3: CASSPRQVSGNTIYF. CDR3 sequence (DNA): TGTGCCAGCAGCCCGCGACAGGTCTCTGGAAACACCATATATTTT.

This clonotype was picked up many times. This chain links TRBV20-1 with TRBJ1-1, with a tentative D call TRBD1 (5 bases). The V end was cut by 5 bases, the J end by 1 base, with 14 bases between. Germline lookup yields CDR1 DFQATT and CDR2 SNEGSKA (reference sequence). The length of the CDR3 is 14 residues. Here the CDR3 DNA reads TGCAGTGCTTCTCCTCAGGGATCGAACACTGAAGCTTTCTTT. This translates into CSASPQGSNTEAFF.

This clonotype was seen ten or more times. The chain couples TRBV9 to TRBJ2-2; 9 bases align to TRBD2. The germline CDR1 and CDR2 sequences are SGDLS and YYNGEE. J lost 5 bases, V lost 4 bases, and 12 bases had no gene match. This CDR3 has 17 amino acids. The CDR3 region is CASSSQSGGSWTGELFF. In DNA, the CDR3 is TGTGCCAGCAGCTCTCAAAGCGGGGGGTCGTGGACCGGGGAGCTGTTTTTT.

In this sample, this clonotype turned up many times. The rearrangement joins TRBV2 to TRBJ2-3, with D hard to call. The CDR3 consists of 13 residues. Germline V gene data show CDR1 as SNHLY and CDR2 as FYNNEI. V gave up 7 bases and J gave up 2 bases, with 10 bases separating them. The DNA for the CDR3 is TGTGCCAGCAACGGAAATTACACAGATACGCAGTATTTT. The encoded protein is CASNGNYTDTQYF.

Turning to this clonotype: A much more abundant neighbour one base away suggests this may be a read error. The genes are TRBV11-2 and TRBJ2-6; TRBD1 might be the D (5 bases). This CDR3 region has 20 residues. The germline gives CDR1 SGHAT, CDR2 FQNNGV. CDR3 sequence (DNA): TGTGACAGCAGCACACACAGACGAGACAGAATTGACTCTGGGGCCAACGTCCTGACTTTC. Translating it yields CDSSTHRRDRIDSGANVLTF.

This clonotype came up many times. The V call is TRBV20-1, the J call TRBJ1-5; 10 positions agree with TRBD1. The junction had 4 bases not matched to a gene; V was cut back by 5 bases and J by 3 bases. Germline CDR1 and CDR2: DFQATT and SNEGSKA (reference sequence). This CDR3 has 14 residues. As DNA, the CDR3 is TGCAGTGCTTGGGACAGGGGTGACAATCAGCCCCAGCATTTT. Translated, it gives CSAWDRGDNQPQHF.

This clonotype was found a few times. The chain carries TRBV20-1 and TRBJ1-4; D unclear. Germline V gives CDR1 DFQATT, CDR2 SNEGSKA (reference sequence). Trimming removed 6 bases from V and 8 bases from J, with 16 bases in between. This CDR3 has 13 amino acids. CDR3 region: CSADSIAGEKLFF. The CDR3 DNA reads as TGCAGTGCCGATTCCATCGCGGGGGAAAAACTGTTTTTT.

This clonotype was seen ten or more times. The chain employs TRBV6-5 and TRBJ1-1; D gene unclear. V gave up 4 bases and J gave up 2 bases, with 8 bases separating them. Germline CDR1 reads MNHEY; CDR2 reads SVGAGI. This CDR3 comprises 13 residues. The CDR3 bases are TGTGCCAGCAGTTCGAACCCTAACACTGAAGCTTTCTTT. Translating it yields CASSSNPNTEAFF.

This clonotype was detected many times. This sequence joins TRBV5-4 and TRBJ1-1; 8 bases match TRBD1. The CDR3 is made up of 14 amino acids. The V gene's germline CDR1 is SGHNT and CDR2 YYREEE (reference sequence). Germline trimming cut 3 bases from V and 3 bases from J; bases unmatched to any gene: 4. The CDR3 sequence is CASSSGQAYTEAFF. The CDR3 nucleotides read TGTGCCAGCAGCTCGGGACAGGCGTACACTGAAGCTTTCTTT.

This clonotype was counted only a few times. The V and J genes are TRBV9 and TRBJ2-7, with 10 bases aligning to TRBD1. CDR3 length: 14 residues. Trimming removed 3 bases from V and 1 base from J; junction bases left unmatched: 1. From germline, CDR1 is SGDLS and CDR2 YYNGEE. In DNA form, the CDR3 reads TGTGCCAGCAGCGGGACAGGGGGGTCCTACGAGCAGTACTTC. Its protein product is CASSGTGGSYEQYF.

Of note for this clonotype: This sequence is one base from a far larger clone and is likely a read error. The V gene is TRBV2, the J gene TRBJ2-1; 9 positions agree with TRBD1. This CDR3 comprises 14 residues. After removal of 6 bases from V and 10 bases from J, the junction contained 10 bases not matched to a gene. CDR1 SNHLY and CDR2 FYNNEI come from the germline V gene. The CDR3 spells CASSDRGGPYEQFF. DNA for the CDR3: TGTGCCAGCAGCGACAGGGGGGGACCCTACGAGCAGTTCTTC.

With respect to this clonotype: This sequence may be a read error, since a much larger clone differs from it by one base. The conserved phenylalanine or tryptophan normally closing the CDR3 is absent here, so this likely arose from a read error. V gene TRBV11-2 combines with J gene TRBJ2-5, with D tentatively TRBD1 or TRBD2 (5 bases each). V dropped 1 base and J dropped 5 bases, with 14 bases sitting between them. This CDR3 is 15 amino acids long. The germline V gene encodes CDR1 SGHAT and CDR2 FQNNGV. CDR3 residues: CASSLGVGVKETQYL. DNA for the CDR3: TGTGCCAGCAGCTTAGGTGTGGGGGTAAAGGAGACCCAGTACTTA.